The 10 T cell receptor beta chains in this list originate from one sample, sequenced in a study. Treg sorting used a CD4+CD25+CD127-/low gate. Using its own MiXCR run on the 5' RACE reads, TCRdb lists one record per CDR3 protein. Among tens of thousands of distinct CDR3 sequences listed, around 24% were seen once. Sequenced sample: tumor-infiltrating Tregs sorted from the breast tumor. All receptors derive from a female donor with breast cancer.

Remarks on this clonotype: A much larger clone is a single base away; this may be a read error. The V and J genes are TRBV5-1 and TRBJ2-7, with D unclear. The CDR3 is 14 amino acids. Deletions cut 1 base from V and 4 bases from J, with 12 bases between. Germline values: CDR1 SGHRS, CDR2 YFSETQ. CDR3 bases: TGCGCCAGCAGCTTGCATGCCCGGCCATACGAGCAGTACTTC. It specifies CASSLHARPYEQYF.

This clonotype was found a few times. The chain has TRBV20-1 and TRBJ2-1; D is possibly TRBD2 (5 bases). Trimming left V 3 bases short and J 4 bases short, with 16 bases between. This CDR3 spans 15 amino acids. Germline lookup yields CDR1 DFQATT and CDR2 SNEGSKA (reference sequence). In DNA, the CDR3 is TGCAGTGCTAGGCGCGGAGCCGGAGGTTACAATGAGCAGTTCTTC. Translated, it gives CSARRGAGGYNEQFF.

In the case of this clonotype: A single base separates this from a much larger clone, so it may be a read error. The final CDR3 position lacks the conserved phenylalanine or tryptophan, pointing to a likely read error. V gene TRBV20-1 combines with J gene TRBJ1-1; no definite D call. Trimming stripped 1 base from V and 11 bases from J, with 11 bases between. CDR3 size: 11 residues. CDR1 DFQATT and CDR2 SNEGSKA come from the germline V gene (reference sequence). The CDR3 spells CSARGEISAFS. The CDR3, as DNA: TGCAGTGCTAGAGGGGAAATTTCGGCTTTCTCT.

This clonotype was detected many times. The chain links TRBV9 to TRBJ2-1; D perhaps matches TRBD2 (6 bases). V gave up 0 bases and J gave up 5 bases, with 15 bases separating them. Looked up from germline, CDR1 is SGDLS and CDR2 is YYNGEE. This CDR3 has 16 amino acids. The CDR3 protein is CASSVGPAGGDNEQFF. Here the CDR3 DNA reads TGTGCCAGCAGCGTAGGTCCAGCGGGCGGAGACAATGAGCAGTTCTTC. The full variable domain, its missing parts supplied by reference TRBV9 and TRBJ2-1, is DSGVTQTPKHLITATGQRVTLRCSPRSGDLSVYWYQQSLDQGLQFLIQYYNGEERAKGNILERFSAQQFPDLHSELNLSSLELGDSALYFCASSVGPAGGDNEQFFGPGTRLTVL.

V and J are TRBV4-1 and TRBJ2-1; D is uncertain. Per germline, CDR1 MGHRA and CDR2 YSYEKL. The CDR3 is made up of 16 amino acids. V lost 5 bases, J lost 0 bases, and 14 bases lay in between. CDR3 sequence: CASSGKGGSSYNEQFF. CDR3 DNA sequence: TGCGCCAGCAGCGGCAAGGGCGGTAGCTCCTACAATGAGCAGTTCTTC.

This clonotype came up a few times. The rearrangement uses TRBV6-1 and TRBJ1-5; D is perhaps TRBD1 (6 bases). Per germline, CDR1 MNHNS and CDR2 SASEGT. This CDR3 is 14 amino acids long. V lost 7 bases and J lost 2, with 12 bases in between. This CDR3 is CASKNREGNQPQHF. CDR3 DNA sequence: TGTGCCAGCAAGAACAGGGAGGGCAATCAGCCCCAGCATTTT.

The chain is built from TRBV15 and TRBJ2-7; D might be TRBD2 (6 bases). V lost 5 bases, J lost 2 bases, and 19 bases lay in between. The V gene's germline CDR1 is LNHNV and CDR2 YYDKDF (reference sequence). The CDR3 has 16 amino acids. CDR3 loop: CATSLPGTSSTYEQYF. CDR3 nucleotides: TGTGCCACCAGCCTCCCAGGTACTAGCTCGACCTACGAGCAGTACTTC.

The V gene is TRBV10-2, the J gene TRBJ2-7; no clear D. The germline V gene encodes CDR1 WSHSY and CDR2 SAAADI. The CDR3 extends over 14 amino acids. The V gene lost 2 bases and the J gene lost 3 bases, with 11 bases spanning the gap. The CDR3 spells CASSETSPSYEQYF. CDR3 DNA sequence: TGCGCCAGCAGTGAGACGAGCCCAAGCTACGAGCAGTACTTC.

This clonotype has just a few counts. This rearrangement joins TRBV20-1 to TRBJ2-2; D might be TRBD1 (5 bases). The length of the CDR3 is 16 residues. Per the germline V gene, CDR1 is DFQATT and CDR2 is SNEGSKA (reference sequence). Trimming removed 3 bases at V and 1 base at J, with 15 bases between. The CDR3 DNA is TGCAGTGCTAGCGGCCAGGGTCTTGAGAACACCGGGGAGCTGTTTTTT. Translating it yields CSASGQGLENTGELFF.

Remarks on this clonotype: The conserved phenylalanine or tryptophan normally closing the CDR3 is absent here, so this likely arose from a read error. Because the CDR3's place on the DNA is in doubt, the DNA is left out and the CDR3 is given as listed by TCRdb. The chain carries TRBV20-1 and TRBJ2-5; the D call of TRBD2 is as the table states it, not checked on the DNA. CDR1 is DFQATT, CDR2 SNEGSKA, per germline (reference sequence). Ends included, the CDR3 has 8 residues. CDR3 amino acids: CSAWPLSG.